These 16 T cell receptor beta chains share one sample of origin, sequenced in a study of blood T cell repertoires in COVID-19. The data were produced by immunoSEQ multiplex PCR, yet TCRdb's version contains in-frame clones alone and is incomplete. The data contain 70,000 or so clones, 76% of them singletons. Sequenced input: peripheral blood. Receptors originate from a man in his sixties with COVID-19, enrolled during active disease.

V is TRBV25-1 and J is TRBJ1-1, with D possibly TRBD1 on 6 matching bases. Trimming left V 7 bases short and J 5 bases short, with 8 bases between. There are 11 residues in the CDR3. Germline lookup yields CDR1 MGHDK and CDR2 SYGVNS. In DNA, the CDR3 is TGTGCCAGCAAGGGGGGGACTGAAGCTTTCTTT. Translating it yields CASKGGTEAFF.

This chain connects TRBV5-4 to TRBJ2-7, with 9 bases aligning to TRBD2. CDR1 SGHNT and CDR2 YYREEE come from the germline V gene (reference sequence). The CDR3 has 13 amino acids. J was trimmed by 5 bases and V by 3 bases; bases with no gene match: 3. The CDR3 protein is CASSSRLADEQYF. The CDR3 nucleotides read TGTGCCAGCAGCTCCCGACTAGCGGACGAGCAGTACTTC.

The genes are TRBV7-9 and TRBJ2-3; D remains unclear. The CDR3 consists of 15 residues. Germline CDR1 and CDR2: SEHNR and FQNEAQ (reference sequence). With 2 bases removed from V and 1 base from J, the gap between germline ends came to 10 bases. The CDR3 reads CASSLYWQGTDTQYF. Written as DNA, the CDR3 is TGTGCCAGCAGCTTATATTGGCAGGGCACAGATACGCAGTATTTT.

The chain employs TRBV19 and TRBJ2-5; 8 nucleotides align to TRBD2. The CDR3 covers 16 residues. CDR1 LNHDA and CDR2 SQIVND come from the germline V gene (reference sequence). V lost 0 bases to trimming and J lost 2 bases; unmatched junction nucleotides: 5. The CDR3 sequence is CASSIDLSGGQETQYF. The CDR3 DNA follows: TGTGCCAGTAGTATAGATCTGTCGGGGGGGCAAGAGACCCAGTACTTC.

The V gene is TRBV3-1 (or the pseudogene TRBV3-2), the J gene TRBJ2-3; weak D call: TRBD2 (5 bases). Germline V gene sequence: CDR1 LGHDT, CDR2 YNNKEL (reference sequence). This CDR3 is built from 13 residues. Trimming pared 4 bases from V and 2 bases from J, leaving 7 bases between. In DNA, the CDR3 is TGTGCCAGCAGCCGGGAGCCCACAGATACGCAGTATTTT. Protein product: CASSREPTDTQYF.

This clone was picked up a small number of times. This chain's CDR3 is CASRPDRDQPQHF. The CDR3 nucleotides are TGTGCCAGTAGACCAGACAGGGATCAGCCCCAGCATTTT. The chain joins TRBV19 to TRBJ1-5; TRBD1 matches at 7 bases. The V segment lost 6 bases and the J segment 5 bases; nucleotides outside the gene matches: 4. Germline lookup yields CDR1 LNHDA and CDR2 SQIVND (reference sequence). This CDR3 has 13 residues. Looking up the rest from reference TRBV19 and TRBJ1-5 gives the full variable domain: DGGITQSPKYLFRKEGQNVTLSCEQNLNHDAMYWYRQDPGQGLRLIYYSQIVNDFQKGDIAEGYSVSREKKESFPLTVTSAQKNPTAFYLCASRPDRDQPQHFGDGTRLSIL.

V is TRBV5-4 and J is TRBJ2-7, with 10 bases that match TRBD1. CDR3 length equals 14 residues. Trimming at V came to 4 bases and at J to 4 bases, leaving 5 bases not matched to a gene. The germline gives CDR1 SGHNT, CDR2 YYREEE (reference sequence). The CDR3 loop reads CASSRDRGPYEQYF. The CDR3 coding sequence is TGTGCCAGCAGCCGCGACAGGGGGCCATACGAGCAGTACTTC.

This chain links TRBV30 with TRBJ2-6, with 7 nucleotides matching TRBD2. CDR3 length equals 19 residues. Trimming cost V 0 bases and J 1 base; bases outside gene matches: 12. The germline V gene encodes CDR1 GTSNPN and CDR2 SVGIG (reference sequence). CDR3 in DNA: TGTGCCTGGAGTGTGGGAGTCTACCGGGGGGATTCTGGGGCCAACGTCCTGACTTTC. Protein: CAWSVGVYRGDSGANVLTF.

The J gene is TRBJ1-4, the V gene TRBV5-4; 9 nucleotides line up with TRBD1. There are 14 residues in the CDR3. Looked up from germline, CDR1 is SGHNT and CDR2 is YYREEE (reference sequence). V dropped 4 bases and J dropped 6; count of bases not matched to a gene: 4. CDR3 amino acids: CASSPDRGYEKLFF. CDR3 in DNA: TGTGCCAGCAGCCCGGACAGGGGCTATGAAAAACTGTTTTTT.

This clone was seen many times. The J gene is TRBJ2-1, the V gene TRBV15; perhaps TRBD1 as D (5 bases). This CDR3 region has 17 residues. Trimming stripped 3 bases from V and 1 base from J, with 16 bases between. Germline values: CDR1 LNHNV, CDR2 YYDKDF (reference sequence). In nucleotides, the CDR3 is TGTGCCACCAGCAGTCTCCCCGGACACCTTTCCTACAATGAGCAGTTCTTC. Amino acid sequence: CATSSLPGHLSYNEQFF.

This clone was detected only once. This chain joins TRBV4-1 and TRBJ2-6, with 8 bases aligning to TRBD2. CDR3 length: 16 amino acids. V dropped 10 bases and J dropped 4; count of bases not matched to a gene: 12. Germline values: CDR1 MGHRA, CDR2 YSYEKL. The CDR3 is CATSSGGRTGANVLTF. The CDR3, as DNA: TGCGCCACCTCGAGCGGCGGGAGGACCGGGGCCAACGTCCTGACTTTC.

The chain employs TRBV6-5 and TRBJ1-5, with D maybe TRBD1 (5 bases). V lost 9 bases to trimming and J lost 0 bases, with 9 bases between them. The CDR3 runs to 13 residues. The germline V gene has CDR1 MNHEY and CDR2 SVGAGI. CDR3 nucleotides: TGTGCCAGTCAGGGAAATAGCAATCAGCCCCAGCATTTT. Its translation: CASQGNSNQPQHF.

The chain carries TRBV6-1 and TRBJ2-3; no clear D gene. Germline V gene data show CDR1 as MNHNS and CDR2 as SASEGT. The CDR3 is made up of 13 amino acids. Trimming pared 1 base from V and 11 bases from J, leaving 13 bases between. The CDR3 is CASSEELVILQYF. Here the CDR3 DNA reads TGTGCCAGCAGTGAAGAACTGGTGATCTTGCAGTATTTT.

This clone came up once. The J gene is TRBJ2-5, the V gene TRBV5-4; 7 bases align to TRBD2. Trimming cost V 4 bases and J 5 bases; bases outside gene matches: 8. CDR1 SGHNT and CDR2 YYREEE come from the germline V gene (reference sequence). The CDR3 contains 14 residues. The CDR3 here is CASSLSWGGETQYF. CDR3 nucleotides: TGTGCCAGCAGCCTCTCGTGGGGAGGGGAGACCCAGTACTTC. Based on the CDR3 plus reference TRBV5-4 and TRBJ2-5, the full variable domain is ETGVTQSPTHLIKTRGQQVTLRCSSQSGHNTVSWYQQALGQGPQFIFQYYREEENGRGNFPPRFSGLQFPNYSSELNVNALELDDSALYLCASSLSWGGETQYFGPGTRLLVL.

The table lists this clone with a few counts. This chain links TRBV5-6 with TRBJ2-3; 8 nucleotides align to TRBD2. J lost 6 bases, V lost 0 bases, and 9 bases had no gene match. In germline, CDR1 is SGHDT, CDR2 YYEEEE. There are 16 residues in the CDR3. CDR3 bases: TGTGCCAGCAGCTTGGGGCCAAGCGGGGGAGGTGATACGCAGTATTTT. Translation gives CASSLGPSGGGDTQYF.

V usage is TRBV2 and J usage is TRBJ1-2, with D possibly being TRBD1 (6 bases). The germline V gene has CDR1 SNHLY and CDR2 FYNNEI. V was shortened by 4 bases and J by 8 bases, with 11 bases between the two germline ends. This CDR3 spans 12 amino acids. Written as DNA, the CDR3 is TGTGCCAGCAGTGGGGCAGGGGAGGGCTACACCTTC. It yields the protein CASSGAGEGYTF.